This TCR beta chain was recorded in a study of blood T cells in healthy people across ages. Study context: Template switching caught about one barcoded beta molecule for each two T cells.

Donors each provided about 10 milliliters of peripheral blood. Extraction of total RNA produced a minimum of 5.5 micrograms from each sample. Together with a sample-barcoded 5' primer, a J-beta primer mix was included in a second PCR lasting about 6 to 11 cycles. MiXCR, run by TCRdb on the 5' RACE reads, gives a single entry per CDR3 protein. This table has about 900,000 distinct CDR3 sequences, 62% appearing once. The source material was blood. This TCR was sampled from a young man in good health.

The CDR3 DNA reads as TGTGCCAGCAGTTACCCCCAGACGGTAAATCAGCCCCAGCATTTT. It codes for CASSYPQTVNQPQHF. This chain connects TRBV6-2 or TRBV6-3 to TRBJ1-5; D ambiguous. Trimming removed 2 bases at V and 4 bases at J, with 12 bases between. Germline V gene sequence: CDR1 MNHEY, CDR2 SVGEGT. The CDR3 covers 15 residues.